Reported below is one TCR beta chain. No cognate antigen has been identified for it. No base quality values were provided; no much bigger clone lies one nucleotide off. These data belong to a study of T cell repertoires in cytomegalovirus infection (dated by TCRdb to the late 2010s). Study-level background: Donor HLA type was relevant to the analysis, as public TCR beta signatures indicated carriage of CMV infection together with the matching HLA type.

Results and caveats for the whole study, not just this receptor: The ex vivo response was dominated by HLA-C-restricted CMV-specific TCR beta clonotypes, and the single most frequent clonotype in two of eight donors was supplied by these HLA-C-restricted clonotypes. Cumulative frequency of public TCR beta family members discriminated carriers of CMV infection plus the relevant HLA type in this cohort and an independent approximately 370-donor cohort.

The run used an Illumina HiSeq 1500. TCRdb ran its own pipeline on the public reads, namely fastp trimming at Q25 and MiXCR clone calling, and kept in-frame beta chains. Records with the same CDR3 protein are collapsed into one entry carrying the most frequent genes and DNA. This sample holds 250,000 to 300,000 distinct CDR3 sequences; 9.1% were observed only once. Jointly, the top ten make up over 13% of the sample. Sequenced sample: PBMCs. The source of this sequence is a human donor in good health (CMV status not recorded). Some clones in this sample may be carry-over from other donors' samples.

The DNA sequence follows: TGTGCCAGCAGCTCCGGGACACTGGAGATCGAGCAGTACTTC. This codes for CASSSGTLEIEQYF. Rearrangement joined TRBV7-4 to TRBJ2-7; TRBD1 is perhaps the D gene, given 6 matching bases. The cysteine opens and the phenylalanine closes a CDR3 of 14 amino acids. Just the 42-base CDR3 DNA is kept, in frame starting at base 1. Trimming removed 4 bases from V and 6 bases from J, leaving 16 bases between the germline ends. CDR1 SGHVT and CDR2 SQSDAQ were looked up in the germline V gene.